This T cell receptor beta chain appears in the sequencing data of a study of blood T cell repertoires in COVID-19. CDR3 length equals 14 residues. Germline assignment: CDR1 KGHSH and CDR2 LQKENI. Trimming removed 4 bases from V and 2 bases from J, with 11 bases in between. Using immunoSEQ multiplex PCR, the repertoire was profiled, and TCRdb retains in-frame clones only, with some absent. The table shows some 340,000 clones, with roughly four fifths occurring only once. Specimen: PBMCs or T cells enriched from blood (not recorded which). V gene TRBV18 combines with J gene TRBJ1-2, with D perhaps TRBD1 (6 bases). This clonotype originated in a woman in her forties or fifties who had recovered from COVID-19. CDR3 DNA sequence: TGTGCCAGCTCACATACTGGACAGAACTATGGCTACACCTTC. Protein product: CASSHTGQNYGYTF.